These 16 T cell receptor beta chains share one sample of origin, sequenced in a study of blood T cells in healthy people across ages. It was with a sample-barcoded 5' primer and a J-beta primer mix that a second PCR of about 6 to 12 cycles was run. In TCRdb, the 5' RACE reads were re-called with MiXCR into one record per CDR3 protein. The sample contains about 650,000 distinct CDR3 sequences, 32% of which appear only once. Material: blood. The receptor set was obtained from a woman older than 75 in good health.

The V and J genes are TRBV6-1 and TRBJ1-5; D is ambiguous. Trimming took 4 bases from V and 4 from J, leaving 8 bases between them. Looked up from germline, CDR1 is MNHNS and CDR2 is SASEGT. CDR3 length equals 13 residues. The chain's CDR3 is CASSVEENQPQHF. The CDR3 DNA follows: TGTGCCAGCAGTGTGGAGGAAAATCAGCCCCAGCATTTT.

Turning to this clonotype: A much bigger clone sits one base away, suggesting this may be a read error. The chain is built from TRBV20-1 and TRBJ2-5; D remains ambiguous. The germline CDR1 and CDR2 sequences are DFQATT and SNEGSKA (reference sequence). This CDR3 region has 15 residues. V lost 0 bases to trimming and J lost 11 bases, with 22 bases between them. DNA of the CDR3: TGCAGTGCTAGAGATGCCCGGGTCCTCTACAATGAGCAGTACTTC. Its translation is CSARDARVLYNEQYF.

As concerns this clonotype: Just one base apart from a much larger clone, this may be a read error. The chain links TRBV3-1 to TRBJ2-1; D could derive from TRBD1 or TRBD2 (5 bases each). The CDR3 runs 15 residues. With 0 bases removed from V and 13 bases from J, the gap between germline ends came to 19 bases. From germline, CDR1 is LGHDT and CDR2 YNNKEL (reference sequence). The CDR3 region is CASSQDTGPQETQFF. In DNA, the CDR3 is TGTGCCAGCAGCCAAGATACGGGACCTCAAGAGACCCAGTTCTTC.

This clonotype was detected only once. V and J are TRBV7-6 and TRBJ2-1, with 7 bases lining up with TRBD1. CDR3 length: 21 amino acids. Unmatched junction bases numbered 26, after V lost 5 bases and J lost 4 bases. CDR1 SGHVS and CDR2 FNYEAQ come from the germline V gene. The CDR3 region has the DNA TGTGCCAGCAGCCGACCCCCGATTTATTTGGGCGACAGGGTTCGTTACAATGAGCAGTTCTTC. Protein product: CASSRPPIYLGDRVRYNEQFF.

The V call is TRBV6-1, the J call TRBJ2-5; 9 nucleotides agree with TRBD1. The CDR3 covers 16 residues. Germline V lookup: CDR1 MNHNS, CDR2 SASEGT. The J segment lost 11 bases and the V segment lost 6 bases, leaving 19 bases of the junction unmatched. DNA for the CDR3: TGTGCCAGCAGGGCCTATGGACAGGGGATTCACAATGAGCAGTACTTC. This gives the protein CASRAYGQGIHNEQYF.

The rearrangement links TRBV5-1 to TRBJ1-1, with D unresolved. Germline V gene data show CDR1 as SGHRS and CDR2 as YFSETQ. The CDR3 sequence is 14 residues long. The V end was cut by 4 bases, the J end by 7 bases, with 17 bases between. CDR3 in amino acids: CASSADGVNGEAFF. CDR3 coding DNA: TGCGCCAGCAGCGCTGACGGAGTTAACGGTGAAGCTTTCTTT. Supplemented by reference TRBV5-1 and TRBJ1-1, the full variable domain reads KAGVTQTPRYLIKTRGQQVTLSCSPISGHRSVSWYQQTPGQGLQFLFEYFSETQRNKGNFPGRFSGRQFSNSRSEMNVSTLELGDSALYLCASSADGVNGEAFFGQGTRLTVV.

Many counts were recorded for this clonotype. This chain uses TRBV20-1 with TRBJ1-2; TRBD1 aligns across 9 bases. CDR1 and CDR2 (germline): DFQATT, SNEGSKA (reference sequence). This CDR3 spans 14 amino acids. V lost 3 bases and J lost 1; bases outside the gene matches: 3. The chain's CDR3 is CSARTGGGNYGYTF. DNA of the CDR3: TGCAGTGCTAGGACAGGGGGTGGTAACTATGGCTACACCTTC.

This clonotype has a count of ten or more. The chain is built from TRBV27 and TRBJ2-7; 9 nucleotides match TRBD2. J gave up 5 bases and V 4 bases, and 6 bases lay outside the gene matches. This CDR3 contains 14 residues. CDR1 and CDR2 from the germline V gene are MNHEY and SMNVEV (reference sequence). The CDR3 loop reads CASSSRGGAHEQYF. CDR3 bases: TGTGCCAGCAGTTCCCGCGGGGGGGCCCACGAGCAGTACTTC.

Ten or more counts support this clonotype. The J gene is TRBJ2-4, the V gene TRBV7-9; D is uncertain. The V end lost 2 bases, the J end lost 8 bases, and 16 bases lay between the germline ends. The CDR3 covers 15 residues. The V gene's germline CDR1 is SEHNR and CDR2 FQNEAQ (reference sequence). The CDR3 reads CASSLTTAARDIQYF. The CDR3, as DNA: TGTGCCAGCAGCTTAACGACGGCGGCCCGGGACATTCAGTACTTC.

In its sample, this clonotype was seen many times. The CDR3 reads CSAATGGYNSPLHF. The CDR3 nucleotides are TGCAGTGCTGCGACAGGGGGATATAATTCACCCCTCCACTTT. This chain connects TRBV20-1 to TRBJ1-6; 9 nucleotides match TRBD1. Germline lookup yields CDR1 DFQATT and CDR2 SNEGSKA (reference sequence). The CDR3 sequence is 14 residues long. V trimming: 5 bases; J trimming: 4 bases; junction bases outside the gene matches: 3.

The genes are TRBV6-1 and TRBJ1-1; no clear D. Per germline, CDR1 MNHNS and CDR2 SASEGT. There are 13 residues in the CDR3. Trimming cost V 8 bases and J 1 base, with 11 bases left between them. CDR3 DNA: TGTGCCAGCGGAGAATGGAGGAACACTGAAGCTTTCTTT. Its protein is CASGEWRNTEAFF.

As regards this clonotype: A junction boundary mismatches the germline segment, possibly from a read error. J is TRBJ2-7 and V is TRBV7-2, with a possible D match to TRBD2 (5 bases). The CDR3 spans 15 residues. CDR1 is SGHTA, CDR2 FQGNSA, per germline. The CDR3 protein is CASSSARLANNEQYF. CDR3 bases: TGCGCCAGCAGCTCCGCACGGCTAGCAAACAATGAGCAGTACTTC.

The table lists this clonotype with a few counts. Possible read error: a much larger clone is one base away. This rearrangement joins TRBV29-1 to TRBJ2-3, with 9 bases aligning to TRBD2. The CDR3 consists of 14 residues. V lost 4 bases and J lost 7; bases outside the gene matches: 9. CDR1 is SQVTM, CDR2 ANQGSEA, per germline. The CDR3 is CSVGQRGVLNTQYF. The CDR3 coding sequence is TGCAGCGTTGGGCAGCGGGGGGTCCTAAATACGCAGTATTTT.

At least ten counts were recorded for this clonotype. This chain joins TRBV20-1 and TRBJ2-3; tentatively, D is TRBD1 (6 bases). CDR3 length: 17 residues. V lost 0 bases and J lost 0, with 16 bases in between. Germline V gene data show CDR1 as DFQATT and CDR2 as SNEGSKA (reference sequence). The CDR3 sequence: CSARDSMTGTSTDTQYF. The CDR3 coding sequence is TGCAGTGCTAGAGATTCAATGACAGGTACTAGCACAGATACGCAGTATTTT.

A remark on this clonotype: At one end, the junction sequence differs from germline, possibly due to a read error. The V and J genes are TRBV5-1 and TRBJ1-1, with 8 bases matching TRBD1. The CDR3 runs 15 residues. CDR1 and CDR2 (germline): SGHRS, YFSETQ. CDR3 in amino acids: CTSSSRDRLSSEAFF. The CDR3 DNA sequence: TGCACCAGCAGCTCCCGGGACAGGTTATCGTCTGAAGCTTTCTTT.

A word on this clonotype: A much larger clone sits a single nucleotide away, making a read error possible. This chain links TRBV9 with TRBJ2-6; the D gene is possibly TRBD1 (5 bases). Per germline, CDR1 SGDLS and CDR2 YYNGEE. The CDR3 is made up of 15 amino acids. DNA for the CDR3: TGTGCCAGCAGCGTAACCCAATCTGGGGCCGACGTCCTGACTTTC. Translating it yields CASSVTQSGADVLTF.